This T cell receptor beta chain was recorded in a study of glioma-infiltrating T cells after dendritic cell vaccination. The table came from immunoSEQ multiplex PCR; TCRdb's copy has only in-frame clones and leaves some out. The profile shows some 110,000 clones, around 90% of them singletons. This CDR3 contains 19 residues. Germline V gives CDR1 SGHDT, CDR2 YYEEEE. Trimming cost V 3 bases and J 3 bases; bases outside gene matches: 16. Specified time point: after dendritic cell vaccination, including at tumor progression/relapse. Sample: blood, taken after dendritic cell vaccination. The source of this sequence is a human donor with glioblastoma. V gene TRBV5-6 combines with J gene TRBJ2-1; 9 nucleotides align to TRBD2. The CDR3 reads CASSYNPGLAKRIYNEQFF. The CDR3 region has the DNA TGTGCCAGCAGCTACAACCCGGGACTAGCCAAGCGGATCTACAATGAGCAGTTCTTC.